The clone carrying this T cell receptor beta chain has only a few counts. The antigen is unknown. This sample is part of a study of blood T cells in healthy people across ages. Together with a sample-barcoded 5' primer, a J-beta primer mix was included in a second PCR lasting roughly 6 to 12 cycles. The yield of each sample was at least 2.5 million CDR3-containing paired-end reads. TCRdb redid the calling of the 5' RACE reads with MiXCR, one entry per CDR3 protein. The table includes more than 650,000 distinct CDR3 sequences, about 24% detected once. J lost 8 bases, V lost 4 bases, and 6 bases had no gene match. The CDR3 is made up of 13 amino acids. Germline-derived CDR1 and CDR2 are DFQATT and SNEGSKA (reference sequence). The donors, all healthy, were Caucasians living in Russia, aged about 6 to 90. Isolating PBMCs gave at least 6 million of these cells per sample. Study conclusions and caveats: It was the long-lived donors that had more naive CD4+ cells and higher diversity than aged donors.

The receptor was isolated from a man in his sixties or seventies in good health. V gene TRBV20-1 combines with J gene TRBJ2-1, with TRBD2 matching over 9 bases. Sequencing was done on a sample of blood. In nucleotides, the CDR3 is TGCAGTGCTATAGCGGGAGAAACATATGAGCAGTTCTTC. This sequence encodes CSAIAGETYEQFF.